This TCR beta chain derives from a study of spatial heterogeneity in lung cancer. One entry per CDR3 protein results from TCRdb running MiXCR on the 5' RACE reads. Seen here are tens of thousands of distinct CDR3 sequences, more than 10% observed once, and the top ten hold roughly two fifths. Germline-derived CDR1 and CDR2 are DFQATT and SNEGSKA (reference sequence). This CDR3 comprises 13 residues. The V end was cut by 7 bases, the J end by 5 bases, with 15 bases between. The time point is: sample taken at primary tumor resection. Sequenced material: PBMCs, taken at surgery. The chain combines TRBV20-1 with TRBJ2-1; perhaps D is TRBD1 or TRBD2 (5 bases each). The TCR was taken from a male donor with early-stage non-small cell lung cancer. CDR3 residues: CSEGALGDNEQFF. DNA of the CDR3: TGCAGTGAAGGGGCCCTGGGGGACAATGAGCAGTTCTTC.